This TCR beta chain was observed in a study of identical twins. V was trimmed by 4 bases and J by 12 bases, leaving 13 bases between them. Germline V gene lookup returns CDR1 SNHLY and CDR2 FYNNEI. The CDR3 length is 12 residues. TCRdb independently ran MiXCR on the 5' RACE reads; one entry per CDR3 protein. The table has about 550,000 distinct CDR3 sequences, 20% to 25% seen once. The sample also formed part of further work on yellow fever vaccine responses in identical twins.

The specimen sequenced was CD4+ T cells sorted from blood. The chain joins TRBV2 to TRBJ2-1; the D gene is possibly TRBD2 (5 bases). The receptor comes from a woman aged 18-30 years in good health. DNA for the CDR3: TGTGCCAGCAGTGGATATGGACTTTCGCAGTTCTTC. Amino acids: CASSGYGLSQFF.